These 13 T cell receptor beta chains came from one sample sequenced in a study of radiation and T cells in renal cell carcinoma. Some clones are missing from TCRdb's copy, which holds only in-frame ones; the method was immunoSEQ multiplex PCR. Here the sample spans about 170,000 clones, 88% being singletons. Time point of the sample: blood 4 weeks post-SBRT, at nephrectomy. The treatment is: 15 Gy SBRT to primary tumor, nephrectomy 4 weeks later. The sample consisted of blood, taken from a patient whose treatment included radiotherapy and nephrectomy. The receptors derive from a woman aged 45-65 years with renal cell carcinoma.

The chain recombines TRBV4-2 with TRBJ2-7; maybe TRBD1 (5 bases). This CDR3 spans 17 amino acids. V shed 2 bases and J shed 2 bases, with 19 bases lying between them. Germline assignment: CDR1 LGHNA and CDR2 YNFKEQ. CDR3 coding DNA: TGTGCCAGCAGCCAACCCGTCGGTGCAGGGCTAACCTACGAGCAGTACTTC. Protein product: CASSQPVGAGLTYEQYF.

This clone was counted once. This chain uses TRBV4-1 with TRBJ2-5; TRBD2 is a possible D gene (6 bases). The CDR3 is 15 residues long. Germline lookup yields CDR1 MGHRA and CDR2 YSYEKL. V was cut by 3 bases and J by 1 base, with 12 bases left in between. CDR3 amino acids: CASSQSTRSQETQYF. The CDR3 DNA is TGCGCCAGCAGCCAGTCGACTAGATCCCAAGAGACCCAGTACTTC.

This clone turned up a few times. This chain links TRBV20-1 with TRBJ1-1; no reliable D call. Germline-derived CDR1 and CDR2 are DFQATT and SNEGSKA (reference sequence). V lost 6 bases and J 4 bases, leaving 9 bases between the germline ends. The CDR3 runs to 11 residues. CDR3 nucleotide sequence: TGCAGTGCCCCTTTTGGCACTGAAGCTTTCTTT. Amino acid sequence: CSAPFGTEAFF.

This rearrangement joins TRBV10-2 to TRBJ1-6; D unresolved. The CDR3 has 16 amino acids. Germline CDR1 is WSHSY and CDR2 is SAAADI. V lost 2 bases and J 7 bases, leaving 15 bases between the germline ends. The chain's CDR3 is CASSEHRTTENSPLHF. The CDR3 nucleotides read TGCGCCAGCAGTGAGCATAGAACGACCGAGAATTCACCCCTCCACTTT.

The chain recombines TRBV7-6 with TRBJ1-1; 12 nucleotides line up with TRBD1. CDR3 length: 14 amino acids. Trimming at V came to 5 bases and at J to 8 bases, leaving 6 bases not matched to a gene. The germline V gene encodes CDR1 SGHVS and CDR2 FNYEAQ. CDR3 bases: TGTGCCAGCAGCCTAGGGACAGGGGGCGGCGAAGCTTTCTTT. Encoded protein: CASSLGTGGGEAFF. Full variable domain (missing parts from reference TRBV7-6 and TRBJ1-1): GAGVSQSPRYKVTKRGQDVALRCDPISGHVSLYWYRQALGQGPEFLTYFNYEAQQDKSGLPNDRFSAERPEGSISTLTIQRTEQRDSAMYRCASSLGTGGGEAFFGQGTRLTVV.

The chain is built from TRBV11-3 and TRBJ2-3; D is ambiguous. The CDR3 length is 12 residues. The V end was cut by 4 bases, the J end by 6 bases, with 8 bases between. Per the germline V gene, CDR1 is SGHNT and CDR2 is YENEEA. CDR3 nucleotides: TGTGCCAGCAGCTCTTCCGCGGATACGCAGTATTTT. Its protein product is CASSSSADTQYF.

The chain employs TRBV7-2 and TRBJ1-2; D remains ambiguous. Germline V gene data show CDR1 as SGHTA and CDR2 as FQGNSA. CDR3 size: 16 residues. The V gene lost 1 base and the J gene lost 8 bases, with 20 bases spanning the gap. The CDR3 here is CASSLEWAGQGRGYTF. The CDR3 DNA is TGTGCCAGCAGCTTAGAGTGGGCAGGTCAAGGGAGGGGCTACACCTTC.

The chain combines TRBV5-1 with TRBJ1-3; D gene unclear. Germline V gene sequence: CDR1 SGHRS, CDR2 YFSETQ. V dropped 3 bases and J dropped 0 bases, with 7 bases sitting between them. This CDR3 is 14 amino acids long. The CDR3 is CASSSAGSGNTIYF. For the CDR3, the DNA is TGCGCCAGCAGCTCCGCCGGCTCTGGAAACACCATATATTTT.

The gene calls are TRBV19 and TRBJ1-2; no clear D. Germline CDR1 and CDR2: LNHDA and SQIVND (reference sequence). The CDR3 consists of 15 residues. Trimming cost V 3 bases and J 7 bases, with 18 bases left between them. CDR3 residues: CASSIGPFLEAGYTF. CDR3 sequence (DNA): TGTGCCAGTAGTATTGGGCCGTTCCTTGAGGCTGGCTACACCTTC.

The chain joins TRBV2 to TRBJ1-4; 10 nucleotides match TRBD1. From germline, CDR1 is SNHLY and CDR2 FYNNEI. With V trimmed by 8 bases and J by 4 bases, 10 bases remained unmatched. The CDR3 consists of 16 residues. Here the CDR3 reads CASAGGTGAFNEKLFF. The CDR3 DNA reads as TGTGCCAGCGCCGGGGGGACAGGGGCCTTTAATGAAAAACTGTTTTTT.

The V call is TRBV19, the J call TRBJ1-2, with D perhaps TRBD1 (6 bases). The V and J ends lost 10 bases and 4 bases respectively, with 19 bases between them. Germline lookup yields CDR1 LNHDA and CDR2 SQIVND (reference sequence). This CDR3 has 14 amino acids. The CDR3 is CATIPHREGYGYTF. DNA for the CDR3: TGTGCCACAATACCACACAGGGAGGGCTATGGCTACACCTTC. Variable domain in full (rest from reference TRBV19 and TRBJ1-2): DGGITQSPKYLFRKEGQNVTLSCEQNLNHDAMYWYRQDPGQGLRLIYYSQIVNDFQKGDIAEGYSVSREKKESFPLTVTSAQKNPTAFYLCATIPHREGYGYTFGSGTRLTVV.

In its sample, this clone was seen once. The chain links TRBV4-1 to TRBJ1-5, with D possibly being TRBD1 (5 bases). The CDR3 has 14 amino acids. V was trimmed by 2 bases and J by 7 bases, leaving 12 bases between them. CDR1 and CDR2 from the germline V gene are MGHRA and YSYEKL. CDR3 in amino acids: CASSQFQAGQPQHF. CDR3 nucleotides: TGCGCCAGCAGCCAATTCCAAGCAGGGCAGCCCCAGCATTTT.

This clone was seen a few times. The chain is built from TRBV6-5 and TRBJ1-2; D may be TRBD1 (5 bases). V was trimmed by 4 bases and J by 3 bases, leaving 12 bases between them. CDR1 MNHEY and CDR2 SVGAGI come from the germline V gene. The CDR3 totals 14 residues. CDR3 in DNA: TGTGCCAGCAGTTCCAACAACAGGCACTATGGCTACACCTTC. Translation gives CASSSNNRHYGYTF.